At least ten counts were recorded for the clone carrying this T cell receptor (beta chain). The source of the sample is a study of neurological immune-mediated disorders. TCRdb redid the calling of the 5' RACE reads with MiXCR, one entry per CDR3 protein. The repertoire consists of 35,000 or so distinct CDR3 sequences, with less than 15% occurring once and the leading ten covering 25% to 30%. Germline values: CDR1 KGHDR, CDR2 SFDVKD. V trimming: 3 bases; J trimming: 3 bases; junction bases outside the gene matches: 4. The CDR3 runs 16 residues. This chain links TRBV24-1 with TRBJ1-3; 10 positions agree with TRBD1. The receptor comes from a woman aged 50 to 60 with HTLV-1-associated myelopathy (HAM/TSP). The sequenced material came from PBMCs. For the CDR3, the DNA is TGTGCCACCAGTGATCCCGGGACAGGGGATGGAAACACCATATATTTT. Protein: CATSDPGTGDGNTIYF.